This T cell receptor beta chain is from a study of early T cells in non-severe SARS-CoV-2 infection. The wider study: Chains stayed unpaired after sequencing of bulk RNA from unsorted whole blood. Findings and limits, study-wide: Database matching using VDJdb favored anti-spike CD8 responses, with private and CD4 specificities left missing.

Many counts were recorded for this clonotype. Its specificity is not known. Individual cDNA molecules were tagged with unique molecular identifiers. From the 5' RACE reads, TCRdb called clonotypes with MiXCR, one entry per CDR3 protein. The sample includes about 27,000 distinct CDR3 sequences, 5% to 7% of them seen just once. The source of this sequence is an adult who was a healthcare worker with PCR-confirmed SARS-CoV-2 infection or an uninfected control (not recorded which). Sequencing was carried out using whole blood.

The CDR3 region has the DNA TGCGCCAGCAGTGACAGCGGCACAGATACGCAGTATTTT. The encoded protein is CASSDSGTDTQYF. The chain recombines TRBV10-1 with TRBJ2-3; D uncertain. The CDR3 extends over 13 amino acids. V dropped 3 bases and J dropped 1 base, with 5 bases sitting between them. Germline V gives CDR1 WNHNN, CDR2 SYGVQD (reference sequence).